The clone carrying this T cell receptor (beta chain) was detected a few times. This entry comes from a study of T cell changes during pregnancy in multiple sclerosis. CDR1 and CDR2 from the germline V gene are LNHDA and SQIVND (reference sequence). V was clipped by 6 bases and J by 6 bases; unmatched bases: 8. This CDR3 contains 14 residues. Assay: immunoSEQ multiplex PCR; the TCRdb copy retains only in-frame clones and omits some. The data show around 75,000 clones, around 92% seen once. The rearrangement links TRBV19 to TRBJ1-5, with TRBD1 matching 7 bases. The material sequenced was peripheral blood, taken in the first trimester of pregnancy. This sequence was found in a female donor in good health, enrolled as a control in a pregnancy study. The CDR3 nucleotides are TGTGCCAGTAGGGGGACAGACCCAAGTCAGCCCCAGCATTTT. It specifies CASRGTDPSQPQHF.